The 21 T cell receptor beta chains presented below share a single source sample, sequenced in a study of shared clonotypes between healthy human individuals (dated by TCRdb to about 2020). The library was generated by the immunoSEQ multiplex PCR assay. Held by TCRdb, this immuneACCESS table contains in-frame sequences only and omits some clones. Under half of the omission traces to an unresolved V gene where checked; the cause of the rest is unknown. Within this sample are some 1.4 million clones, with around 95% of them counted one time only. The ten top clones hold 1.2% of the sample. The sequenced material came from naive CD4+ T cells sorted from blood. Read against the paper, the sample's cell subset or site label means: CD45RA+ positively selected. These receptors all stem from a man between 25 and 39 years old in good health.

The chain has TRBV28 and TRBJ2-1, with unresolved D. V shed 3 bases and J shed 12 bases, with 12 bases lying between them. CDR1 and CDR2 (germline): MDHEN, SYDVKM. The CDR3 runs to 12 residues. Here the CDR3 DNA reads TGTGCCAGCAGTTTGAGCACCGGGCGGCAGTTCTTC. It yields the protein CASSLSTGRQFF.

The V call is TRBV6-1, the J call TRBJ2-1; possibly TRBD1 for D (6 bases). Germline CDR1 MNHNS, CDR2 SASEGT. The CDR3 is 16 amino acids. The germline V and J ends were trimmed by 4 bases and 0 bases, with 13 bases remaining between them. CDR3 nucleotides: TGTGCCAGCAGTGGCGGAAAGGGGGTCTCCTACAATGAGCAGTTCTTC. Translated: CASSGGKGVSYNEQFF.

The rearrangement links TRBV2 to TRBJ1-3, with a weak D call TRBD1 (5 bases). CDR1 SNHLY and CDR2 FYNNEI come from the germline V gene. This CDR3 region has 16 residues. V was clipped by 5 bases and J by 0 bases, with 14 bases between them. The CDR3 sequence is CASSLKGIGSGNTIYF. The DNA for the CDR3 is TGTGCCAGCAGTTTAAAGGGGATTGGCTCTGGAAACACCATATATTTT.

The chain joins TRBV11-2 to TRBJ2-3, with 11 positions matching TRBD2. The CDR3 runs 17 residues. V lost 0 bases, J lost 3 bases, and 5 bases stayed unmatched. Germline loops: CDR1 SGHAT, CDR2 FQNNGV. The CDR3 here is CASSLELAGVGTDTQYF. The CDR3 coding sequence is TGTGCCAGCAGCTTAGAACTAGCGGGAGTGGGGACAGATACGCAGTATTTT. Drawing the rest from reference TRBV11-2 and TRBJ2-3, the complete variable domain is EAGVAQSPRYKIIEKRQSVAFWCNPISGHATLYWYQQILGQGPKLLIQFQNNGVVDDSQLPKDRFSAERLKGVDSTLKIQPAKLEDSAVYLCASSLELAGVGTDTQYFGPGTRLTVL.

Concerning this clone: This same CDR3 is encoded by further DNA sequences in the sample. The V and J genes are TRBV19 and TRBJ1-5, with D hard to call. The CDR3 is 13 residues long. The V end lost 3 bases, the J end lost 4 bases, and 7 bases lay between the germline ends. Germline-derived CDR1 and CDR2 are LNHDA and SQIVND (reference sequence). The CDR3 sequence: CASSIGVNQPQHF. The CDR3 nucleotides are TGTGCCAGTAGTATTGGTGTAAATCAGCCCCAGCATTTT.

CDR3 sequence reads: CAPLVAGGYEQYF. DNA of the CDR3: TGTGCCCCACTGGTGGCAGGGGGGTACGAGCAGTACTTC. The chain is built from TRBV19 and TRBJ2-7, with D possibly being TRBD1 (7 bases). Germline V CDR1 and CDR2: LNHDA, SQIVND (reference sequence). Trimming took 11 bases from V and 4 from J, leaving 18 bases between them. This CDR3 has 13 amino acids.

The chain has TRBV6-5 and TRBJ2-2; D unresolved. V was clipped by 7 bases and J by 8 bases, with 8 bases between them. Looked up from germline, CDR1 is MNHEY and CDR2 is SVGAGI. CDR3 length: 11 residues. CDR3 protein: CASKIYGELFF. The DNA of the CDR3 is TGTGCCAGCAAAATCTATGGGGAGCTGTTTTTT.

This clone was recorded only once. The V gene is TRBV7-9, the J gene TRBJ2-4, with D perhaps matching TRBD1 (5 bases). The V gene's germline CDR1 is SEHNR and CDR2 FQNEAQ (reference sequence). The CDR3 is 16 amino acids. Trimming removed 0 bases at V and 1 base at J, with 10 bases between. CDR3 loop: CASSLADTPAKNIQYF. In nucleotides, the CDR3 is TGTGCCAGCAGCTTAGCGGACACACCGGCCAAAAACATTCAGTACTTC.

The chain links TRBV18 to TRBJ2-3, with D hard to call. V dropped 1 base and J dropped 0 bases, with 11 bases sitting between them. This CDR3 is 16 amino acids long. Germline assignment: CDR1 KGHSH and CDR2 LQKENI. The CDR3 loop is CASSPLGPPSTDTQYF. Written as DNA, the CDR3 is TGTGCCAGCTCACCACTGGGTCCCCCGAGCACAGATACGCAGTATTTT.

This sequence joins TRBV6-1 and TRBJ2-3; perhaps TRBD2 as D (5 bases). The CDR3 runs to 15 residues. Germline assignment: CDR1 MNHNS and CDR2 SASEGT. V dropped 4 bases and J dropped 3 bases, with 14 bases sitting between them. This chain's CDR3 is CASSGGRIGTDTQYF. The CDR3 nucleotides are TGTGCCAGCAGTGGAGGGCGGATAGGGACAGATACGCAGTATTTT.

The V and J genes are TRBV7-2 and TRBJ1-1; D perhaps matches TRBD1 (6 bases). The CDR3 totals 17 residues. The V end lost 1 base, the J end lost 7 bases, and 22 bases lay between the germline ends. From germline, CDR1 is SGHTA and CDR2 FQGNSA. The CDR3 here is CASSLERGEDSWDEAFF. CDR3 DNA sequence: TGTGCCAGCAGCTTAGAAAGGGGCGAGGACAGTTGGGATGAAGCTTTCTTT.

The sample holds one count of this clone. This chain joins TRBV5-4 and TRBJ2-5, with 7 bases fitting TRBD2. Germline-derived CDR1 and CDR2 are SGHNT and YYREEE (reference sequence). The CDR3 length is 16 residues. After removal of 4 bases from V and 1 base from J, the junction contained 10 bases not matched to a gene. CDR3 sequence: CASSRGGPSGQETQYF. The CDR3 DNA follows: TGTGCCAGCAGCCGGGGCGGACCTAGCGGCCAAGAGACCCAGTACTTC.

The chain joins TRBV4-1 to TRBJ1-1; TRBD1 agrees at 7 bases. The CDR3 runs to 15 residues. V shed 5 bases, J shed 3 bases, and the junction held 9 bases outside the gene matches. Germline V gene lookup returns CDR1 MGHRA and CDR2 YSYEKL. The DNA for the CDR3 is TGCGCCAGCAGCATACAGGGGAGGGAAGACACTGAAGCTTTCTTT. Protein sequence: CASSIQGREDTEAFF.

The chain has TRBV13 and TRBJ1-4, with D tentatively TRBD1 (5 bases). Germline V gene data show CDR1 as PRHDT and CDR2 as FYEKMQ (reference sequence). The CDR3 spans 13 residues. V shed 0 bases and J shed 11 bases, with 10 bases lying between them. CDR3 region: CASSLGVGGKLFF. In nucleotides, the CDR3 is TGTGCCAGCAGCTTAGGAGTTGGGGGGAAACTGTTTTTT.

Of note for this clone: The same CDR3 arises from other DNA sequences in this sample as well. The V call is TRBV15, the J call TRBJ2-7, with 8 bases lining up with TRBD1. J was trimmed by 3 bases and V by 0 bases; bases with no gene match: 1. The CDR3 is made up of 14 amino acids. The germline V gene has CDR1 LNHNV and CDR2 YYDKDF (reference sequence). As DNA, the CDR3 is TGTGCCACCAGCAGAGAAGGGACAGGCTACGAGCAGTACTTC. Translated: CATSREGTGYEQYF. Drawing the rest from reference TRBV15 and TRBJ2-7, the complete variable domain is DAMVIQNPRYQVTQFGKPVTLSCSQTLNHNVMYWYQQKSSQAPKLLFHYYDKDFNNEADTPDNFQSRRPNTSFCFLDIRSPGLGDTAMYLCATSREGTGYEQYFGPGTRLTVT.

The V call is TRBV18, the J call TRBJ2-1; D remains ambiguous. In germline, CDR1 is KGHSH, CDR2 LQKENI. V was trimmed by 3 bases and J by 6 bases, leaving 15 bases between them. The CDR3 sequence is 15 residues long. CDR3 loop: CASSPAVSAGNEQFF. The CDR3 nucleotides are TGTGCCAGCTCACCGGCGGTTTCCGCTGGCAATGAGCAGTTCTTC.

The chain employs TRBV18 and TRBJ2-3, with 7 bases lining up with TRBD2. Germline lookup yields CDR1 KGHSH and CDR2 LQKENI. Trimming cost V 5 bases and J 3 bases; bases outside gene matches: 2. The CDR3 runs to 13 residues. This CDR3 reads CASSVGRTDTQYF. The CDR3 DNA sequence: TGTGCCAGCTCAGTCGGGAGGACAGATACGCAGTATTTT.

The chain combines TRBV2 with TRBJ1-1; D not resolved. This CDR3 region has 12 residues. Looked up from germline, CDR1 is SNHLY and CDR2 is FYNNEI. Trimming shortened V by 2 bases and J by 6 bases, and 7 bases separated the two germline ends. In nucleotides, the CDR3 is TGTGCCAGCAGTGAACAGTTCCCTGAAGCTTTCTTT. Protein: CASSEQFPEAFF.

Only one count was recorded for this clone. The same CDR3 can be traced to other DNA sequences in this sample. This chain connects TRBV6-1 to TRBJ2-7, with D possibly TRBD1 on 5 matching bases. The CDR3 spans 13 residues. Germline CDR1 MNHNS, CDR2 SASEGT. V lost 6 bases, J lost 0 bases, and 9 bases lay in between. CDR3 amino acids: CASSRDPSYEQYF. CDR3 DNA sequence: TGTGCCAGCAGCAGGGATCCCTCCTACGAGCAGTACTTC.

The J gene is TRBJ2-5, the V gene TRBV7-8, with D tentatively TRBD1 or TRBD2 (6 bases each). V was shortened by 5 bases and J by 1 base, with 17 bases between the two germline ends. Germline CDR1 is SGHVS and CDR2 is FQNEAQ. The CDR3 contains 16 residues. The CDR3 DNA sequence: TGTGCCAGCAGCCGGGGGAGGCAGGGGATCCAAGAGACCCAGTACTTC. This gives the protein CASSRGRQGIQETQYF.

J is TRBJ2-7 and V is TRBV10-3; tentatively, D is TRBD2 (5 bases). Germline CDR1 and CDR2: ENHRY and SYGVKD. With 9 bases removed from V and 6 bases from J, the gap between germline ends came to 12 bases. The CDR3 is 11 amino acids. CDR3 in amino acids: CAISPGIEQYF. The CDR3 nucleotides read TGTGCCATAAGTCCGGGGATCGAGCAGTACTTC.